Below, one TCR beta chain is given with its context. Its antigen remains unidentified. In TCRdb, the reads were re-called with MiXCR into one record per CDR3 protein. The table has under 75,000 distinct CDR3 sequences, about a fifth seen once. This entry belongs to a study of type 1 regulatory T cells. Whole-study context: This in vitro CD4 product, T-allo10, is enriched for Tr1 cells and alloantigen-specific. Whole-study results and caveats: Tr1 cells had a more restricted TCR repertoire than non-Tr1 cells.

V lost 4 bases, J lost 2 bases, and 11 bases lay in between. Germline V gives CDR1 SGHRS, CDR2 YFSETQ. The CDR3 has 14 amino acids. The chain uses TRBV5-1 and TRBJ2-3; D perhaps matches TRBD1 (6 bases). Sequenced: cultured type 1 regulatory T (Tr1) cells, either the whole culture or a sorted fraction (not recorded which). The sequence was obtained from a human donor in good health. This chain's CDR3 is CASSPWTATDTQYF. The CDR3 coding sequence is TGCGCCAGCAGCCCCTGGACAGCCACAGATACGCAGTATTTT. Full variable domain (outside the CDR3, taken from reference TRBV5-1 and TRBJ2-3): KAGVTQTPRYLIKTRGQQVTLSCSPISGHRSVSWYQQTPGQGLQFLFEYFSETQRNKGNFPGRFSGRQFSNSRSEMNVSTLELGDSALYLCASSPWTATDTQYFGPGTRLTVL.